This T cell receptor (beta chain) is drawn from a study of cytomegalovirus exposure and HLA in healthy donors. This clone came up once. Its antigen remains unidentified. Trimming removed 4 bases at V and 4 bases at J, with 5 bases between. The CDR3 loop spans 12 amino acids. The germline V gene has CDR1 MDHEN and CDR2 SYDVKM. Study outcomes and limitations: Only CMV serostatus was available as immune exposure information. The authors later linked a missense DCLRE1C variant to TCR beta V- and J-gene trimming. With DRB1 most and HLA-C fewest, TCR association rates differed between HLA loci in a later analysis. What a later analysis reportedly showed was that an Asian-associated ancestry cluster had fewer N-insertions than the roughly 700-donor mean.

The PCR was carried out with 60 Vbeta primers and 13 Jbeta primers. Sequencing was performed with immunoSEQ multiplex PCR; in TCRdb, only in-frame clones are kept and a portion is missing. The data hold some 93,000 clones, with around 73% observed a single time. Material for sequencing was PBMCs. The receptor was derived from a woman aged 35 to 49 in good health and CMV-seronegative. The chain uses TRBV28 and TRBJ1-5; D unresolved. For the CDR3, the DNA is TGTGCCAGCAGTTACCTAAATCAGCCCCAGCATTTT. The encoded protein is CASSYLNQPQHF.